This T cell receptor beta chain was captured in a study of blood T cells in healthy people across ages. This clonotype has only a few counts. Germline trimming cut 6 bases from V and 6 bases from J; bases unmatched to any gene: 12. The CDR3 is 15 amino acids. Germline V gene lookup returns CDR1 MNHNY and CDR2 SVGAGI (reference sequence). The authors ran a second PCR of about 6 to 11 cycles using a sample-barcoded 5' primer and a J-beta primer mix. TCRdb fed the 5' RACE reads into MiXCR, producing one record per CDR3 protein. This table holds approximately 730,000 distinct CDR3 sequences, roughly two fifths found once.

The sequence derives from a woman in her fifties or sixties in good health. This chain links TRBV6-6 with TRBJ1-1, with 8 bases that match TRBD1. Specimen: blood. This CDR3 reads CASSRTGGQGAEAFF. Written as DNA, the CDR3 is TGTGCCAGCAGCCGTACAGGGGGACAAGGCGCTGAAGCTTTCTTT.